Described below is a single T cell receptor (beta chain) sequence and its context. Its antigen is unidentified. These data originate in a study of cytomegalovirus exposure and HLA in healthy donors. Notes on the study in general: There were reportedly fewer N-insertions in an Asian-associated ancestry cluster than the approximately 640-donor mean, in a later analysis. In an earlier analysis, about 87% or about 30%: the productive usage of most TCR beta V segments. Analysis performed later showed TCR beta chains linked to HLA being more clonally expanded than equally common others. Trimming of TCR beta V- and J-genes showed a link, identified in a later analysis, to a missense DCLRE1C variant.

The V gene end was trimmed by 0 bases and the J gene end by 4 bases; junction bases not matched to a gene: 6. Germline CDR1 MNHEY, CDR2 SMNVEV (reference sequence). The CDR3 loop spans 17 amino acids. Primers included in the PCR were 60 Vbeta and 13 Jbeta primers. TCRdb's copy holds only in-frame clones and misses some; the assay was immunoSEQ multiplex PCR. The specimen's table records roughly 88,000 clones. This sequence joins TRBV27 and TRBJ1-4; 9 positions match TRBD1. Input material: PBMCs. The receptor's source is a man between 50 and 59 years old in good health and CMV-seropositive. The CDR3 loop reads CASSLSRTGALNEKLFF. The CDR3 nucleotides are TGTGCCAGCAGTTTATCGAGGACAGGGGCCCTTAATGAAAAACTGTTTTTT.